The 8 T cell receptor beta chains presented below share a single source sample, sequenced in a study of human thymus T cells. The assay was immunoSEQ multiplex PCR, and TCRdb's table has in-frame clones only and misses some. The table records under 150,000 clones, over 85% of them present only once. Obtained as resections during corrective heart surgery, the thymus tissue was then studied. Specimen: thymus tissue. The receptor set was obtained from a boy less than two years old with a congenital heart defect but otherwise immunologically healthy.

The chain has TRBV4-3 and TRBJ1-1; weak D call: TRBD1 (6 bases). In germline, CDR1 is LGHNA, CDR2 YSLEER. This CDR3 has 13 residues. V was cut by 4 bases and J by 4 bases, with 10 bases left in between. The CDR3 here is CASSPRGGTEAFF. CDR3 in DNA: TGCGCCAGCAGCCCCAGGGGTGGCACTGAAGCTTTCTTT.

The chain carries TRBV2 and TRBJ1-2; 7 bases are a match to TRBD1. Germline CDR1 and CDR2: SNHLY and FYNNEI. The CDR3 has 10 residues. V dropped 9 bases and J dropped 8; count of bases not matched to a gene: 3. In nucleotides, the CDR3 is TGTGCCAGACAGGGGTACGGCTACACCTTC. Encoded protein: CARQGYGYTF.

V gene TRBV18 combines with J gene TRBJ2-7; a weak D match, TRBD2 (5 bases). V dropped 3 bases and J dropped 2 bases, with 8 bases sitting between them. The CDR3 runs to 13 residues. Germline values: CDR1 KGHSH, CDR2 LQKENI. This CDR3 reads CASSPGKAYEQYF. CDR3 bases: TGTGCCAGCTCACCCGGGAAAGCCTACGAGCAGTACTTC.

V and J are TRBV4-2 and TRBJ2-1, with a tentative D call TRBD2 (6 bases). Germline CDR1 LGHNA, CDR2 YNFKEQ. The CDR3 has 14 amino acids. V was pared by 8 bases and J by 0 bases, with 11 bases between. The CDR3 loop is CASSDGSSYNEQFF. The CDR3 DNA reads as TGTGCCAGCTCCGACGGGAGCTCCTACAATGAGCAGTTCTTC.

J is TRBJ1-5 and V is TRBV2, with TRBD1 matching over 10 bases. V lost 3 bases and J lost 8; bases outside the gene matches: 4. CDR3 length: 14 amino acids. CDR1 and CDR2 (germline): SNHLY, FYNNEI. CDR3 in amino acids: CASSEDRGKEPQHF. In DNA, the CDR3 is TGTGCCAGCAGTGAGGACAGGGGGAAGGAGCCCCAGCATTTT.

The rearrangement links TRBV21-1 to TRBJ1-2. TRBV21-1 is a known pseudogene. There are 16 residues in the CDR3. DNA of the CDR3: TGTGCCAGCAGCAAAATACGGAGGGCTCAAGGGTATGGCTACACCTTC. Translated, it gives CASSKIRRAQGYGYTF.

The genes are TRBV29-1 and TRBJ1-2, with D possibly TRBD1 on 5 matching bases. Germline CDR1 reads SQVTM; CDR2 reads ANQGSEA. V was pared by 6 bases and J by 4 bases, with 15 bases between. This CDR3 has 13 residues. Written as DNA, the CDR3 is TGCAGCGTGAACCAGGGCCTTCGCTATGGCTACACCTTC. Its translation is CSVNQGLRYGYTF.

The genes are TRBV19 and TRBJ2-5; 7 bases line up with TRBD2. This CDR3 has 14 amino acids. In germline, CDR1 is LNHDA, CDR2 SQIVND (reference sequence). V was clipped by 3 bases and J by 8 bases; unmatched bases: 9. The CDR3 spells CASSIGGLENTQYF. CDR3 in DNA: TGTGCCAGTAGTATCGGAGGACTAGAAAACACCCAGTACTTC.